The T cell receptor beta chain under discussion was sequenced for a study of T cell repertoires in cytomegalovirus infection. TCRdb ran MiXCR on the reads and lists one entry per CDR3 protein. The sample contains just under 550,000 distinct CDR3 sequences, approximately 26% of which appear only once. Germline V CDR1 and CDR2: SGHTA, FQGNSA. The CDR3 consists of 17 residues. J gave up 4 bases and V 1 base, and 6 bases lay outside the gene matches. This chain uses TRBV7-2 with TRBJ2-1; 11 bases map to TRBD2. The sequence was collected from a human donor in good health (CMV status not recorded). Some clones in this sample may be carry-over from other donors' samples. Source material: PBMCs. This CDR3 reads CASSLVRLAGTYNEQFF. In DNA, the CDR3 is TGTGCCAGCAGCTTAGTGAGACTAGCGGGGACTTACAATGAGCAGTTCTTC.